This record concerns one T cell receptor (beta chain) sequence. What it recognizes is unknown. Per germline, CDR1 DFQATT and CDR2 SNEGSKA (reference sequence). The CDR3 extends over 14 amino acids. With 4 bases clipped from V and 0 bases from J, the junction kept 6 bases outside the gene matches. This specimen belongs to a study of spatial heterogeneity in lung cancer. Whole-study context: Alpha-chain sequences were consistently detected in smaller numbers than beta-chain sequences. A strong correlation was found between TCR transcript counts in tumor regions and a T cell module score derived from matched bulk RNA-seq.

Time point denoted: sample taken at primary tumor resection. Samples came from roughly 72 TRACERx patients with untreated early-stage lung cancer. Study results and caveats: Tracking of tumor mutation counts was seen in expanded intratumoral alpha and beta TCR counts.

TCRdb processed the 5' RACE reads anew with MiXCR; each CDR3 protein has one entry. The sample shows about 20,000 distinct CDR3 sequences, more than 15% of them seen only once. The material was lung tumor tissue, obtained at surgery. This chain uses TRBV20-1 with TRBJ2-7, with TRBD1 identical over 7 bases. The sequence was obtained from a female donor with early-stage non-small cell lung cancer. The CDR3 coding sequence is TGCAGTGCTACCAATACAGGGGCCTCCTACGAGCAGTACTTC. Translation gives CSATNTGASYEQYF.